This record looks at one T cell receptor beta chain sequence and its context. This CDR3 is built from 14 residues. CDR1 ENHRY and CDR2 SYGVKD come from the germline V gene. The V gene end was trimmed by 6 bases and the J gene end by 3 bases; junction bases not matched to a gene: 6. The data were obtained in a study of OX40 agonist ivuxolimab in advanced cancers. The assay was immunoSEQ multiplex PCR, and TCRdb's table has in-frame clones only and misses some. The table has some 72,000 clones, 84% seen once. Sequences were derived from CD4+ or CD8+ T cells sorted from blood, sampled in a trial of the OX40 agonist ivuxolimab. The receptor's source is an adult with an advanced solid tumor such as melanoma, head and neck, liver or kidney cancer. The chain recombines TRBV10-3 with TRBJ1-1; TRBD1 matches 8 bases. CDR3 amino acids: CAIRSNRGDTEAFF. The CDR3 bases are TGTGCCATCAGAAGTAACAGGGGGGACACTGAAGCTTTCTTT.